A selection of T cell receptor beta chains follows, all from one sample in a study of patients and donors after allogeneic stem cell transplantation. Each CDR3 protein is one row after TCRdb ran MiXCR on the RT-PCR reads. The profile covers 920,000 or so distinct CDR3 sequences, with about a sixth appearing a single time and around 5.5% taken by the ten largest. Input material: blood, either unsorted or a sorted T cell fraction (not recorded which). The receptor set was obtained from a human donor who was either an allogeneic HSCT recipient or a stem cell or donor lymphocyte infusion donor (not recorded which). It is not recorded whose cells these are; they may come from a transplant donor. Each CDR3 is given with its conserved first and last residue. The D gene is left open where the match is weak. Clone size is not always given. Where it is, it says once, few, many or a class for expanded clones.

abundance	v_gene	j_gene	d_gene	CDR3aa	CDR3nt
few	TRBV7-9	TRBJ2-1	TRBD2	CASSLRTGLAGYNEQFF	TGTGCCAGCAGCTTGCGTACGGGACTAGCGGGATACAATGAGCAGTTCTTC
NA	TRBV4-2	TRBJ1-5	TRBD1	CASSLTGGKSNQPQHF	TGTGCCAGCAGCCTCACAGGGGGGAAGAGCAATCAGCCCCAGCATTTT
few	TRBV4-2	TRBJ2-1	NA	CASSQTGLASVNEQFF	TGTGCCAGCAGCCAAACTGGGCTAGCCTCGGTGAATGAGCAGTTCTTC
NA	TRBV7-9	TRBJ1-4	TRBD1	CASSQDRGLTNEKLFF	TGTGCCAGCAGCCAAGACAGGGGCCTAACTAATGAAAAACTGTTTTTT
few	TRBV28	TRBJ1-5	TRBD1	CASTPGDRGSHQPQHF	TGTGCCAGCACCCCAGGGGACAGGGGATCCCATCAGCCCCAGCATTTT
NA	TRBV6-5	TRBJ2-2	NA	CAAGRAGELFF	TGTGCCGCAGGGAGAGCCGGGGAGCTGTTTTTT
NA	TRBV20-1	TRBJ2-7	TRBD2	CSAIPTSGIYEQYF	TGCAGTGCTATTCCGACTAGCGGGATATACGAGCAGTACTTC
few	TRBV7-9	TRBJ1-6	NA	CASSRQTGVNSPLHF	TGTGCCAGCAGCCGTCAGACAGGAGTGAATTCACCCCTCCACTTT
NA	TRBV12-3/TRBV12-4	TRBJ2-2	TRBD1	CASTVLLGQGYTGELFF	TGTGCCAGCACCGTCCTACTTGGACAGGGATATACCGGGGAGCTGTTTTTT
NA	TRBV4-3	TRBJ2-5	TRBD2	CASSQGVTSSVAETQYF	TGCGCCAGCAGCCAAGGGGTGACTAGCTCGGTCGCAGAGACCCAGTACTTC
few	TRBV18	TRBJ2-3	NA	CASSPLIADTQYF	TGTGCCAGCTCACCACTAATAGCAGATACGCAGTATTTT
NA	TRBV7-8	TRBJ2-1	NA	CASSLGWAGGRYNEQFF	TGTGCCAGCAGCTTAGGGTGGGCAGGGGGGAGATACAATGAGCAGTTCTTC
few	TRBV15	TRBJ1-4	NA	CATSRGGAAKLFF	TGTGCCACCAGCAGAGGGGGAGCCGCAAAACTGTTTTTT
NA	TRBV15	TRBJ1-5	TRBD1	CATSRDVPRGRGRDQPQHF	TGTGCCACCAGCAGAGATGTCCCTAGGGGGCGCGGGCGCGATCAGCCCCAGCATTTT
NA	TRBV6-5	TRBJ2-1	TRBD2	CASSYRTSGGISYNEQFF	TGTGCCAGCAGTTACCGGACTAGCGGGGGGATCTCCTACAATGAGCAGTTCTTC
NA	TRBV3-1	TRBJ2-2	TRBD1	CASSSRTGTNGELFF	TGTGCCAGCAGCAGCCGGACAGGGACGAACGGGGAGCTGTTTTTT
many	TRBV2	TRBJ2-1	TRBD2	CASSEGTSGYNEQFF	TGTGCCAGCAGTGAAGGGACTAGCGGTTACAATGAGCAGTTCTTC
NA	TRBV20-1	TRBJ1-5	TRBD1	CSARARGQVGLGQPQHF	TGCAGTGCTAGAGCCCGAGGACAGGTCGGCCTTGGTCAGCCCCAGCATTTT
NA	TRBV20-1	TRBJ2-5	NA	CSARDLVGQETQYF	TGCAGTGCTAGGGATCTAGTTGGGCAAGAGACCCAGTACTTC
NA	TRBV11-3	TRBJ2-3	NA	CASSTPALRNTDTQYF	TGTGCCAGCAGCACCCCTGCCTTGCGGAACACAGATACGCAGTATTTT
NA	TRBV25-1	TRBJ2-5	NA	CASSESAGAETQYF	TGTGCCAGCAGTGAATCTGCGGGCGCGGAGACCCAGTACTTC
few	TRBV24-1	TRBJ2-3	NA	CATSDSSRGTQYF	TGTGCCACCAGTGATTCCTCCCGGGGTACGCAGTATTTT
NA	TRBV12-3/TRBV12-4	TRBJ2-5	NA	CASSFLQPRGQETQYF	TGTGCCAGCAGTTTTCTTCAACCGAGAGGTCAAGAGACCCAGTACTTC
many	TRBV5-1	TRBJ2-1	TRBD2	CASSLALREGPSEQFF	TGCGCCAGCAGCTTGGCCTTGCGGGAGGGCCCAAGTGAGCAGTTCTTC
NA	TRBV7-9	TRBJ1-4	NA	CASSLGLIGEKLFF	TGTGCCAGCAGCTTAGGGCTCATCGGTGAAAAACTGTTTTTT
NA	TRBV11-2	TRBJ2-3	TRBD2	CASSLIRVGGTDTQYF	TGTGCCAGCAGCCTGATTCGGGTGGGGGGGACAGATACGCAGTATTTT
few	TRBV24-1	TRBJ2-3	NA	CATSDSSSSTDTQYF	TGTGCCACCAGTGATTCGTCCTCAAGCACAGATACGCAGTATTTT
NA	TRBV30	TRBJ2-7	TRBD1	CAWKDRGRYEQYF	TGTGCCTGGAAGGACAGGGGGCGATACGAGCAGTACTTC
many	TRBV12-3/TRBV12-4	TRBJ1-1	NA	CASSLEGTEAFF	TGTGCCAGCAGTTTAGAGGGCACTGAAGCTTTCTTT
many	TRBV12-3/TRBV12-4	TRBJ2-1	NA	CASSLLREDNEQFF	TGTGCCAGCAGTTTACTCCGGGAAGACAATGAGCAGTTCTTC
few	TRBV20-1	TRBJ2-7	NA	CSARKDSTAYEQYF	TGCAGTGCTAGAAAAGACAGCACAGCCTACGAGCAGTACTTC
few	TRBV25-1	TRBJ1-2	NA	CASSESSFSVGGYGYTF	TGTGCCAGCAGTGAATCATCGTTTAGTGTGGGCGGCTATGGCTACACCTTC
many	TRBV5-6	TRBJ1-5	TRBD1	CASSLTGAGYNQPQHF	TGTGCCAGCAGCTTGACAGGGGCCGGTTACAATCAGCCCCAGCATTTT
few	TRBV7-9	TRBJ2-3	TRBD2	CASSHPAAGGLDTQYF	TGTGCCAGCAGCCATCCAGCGGCGGGAGGTTTAGATACGCAGTATTTT
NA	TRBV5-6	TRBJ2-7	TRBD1	CASSSIKTGGTYEQYF	TGTGCCAGCAGCTCAATAAAGACAGGGGGAACCTACGAGCAGTACTTC
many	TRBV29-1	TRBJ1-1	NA	CSVEVYGLAEAFF	TGCAGCGTTGAAGTCTACGGATTGGCTGAAGCTTTCTTT
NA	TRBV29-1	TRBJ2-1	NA	CSALGVEQFF	TGCAGCGCCCTTGGGGTTGAGCAGTTCTTC
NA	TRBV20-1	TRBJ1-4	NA	CSARFSVATNEKLFF	TGCAGTGCTAGATTCAGCGTTGCAACTAATGAAAAACTGTTTTTT
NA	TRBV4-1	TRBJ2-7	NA	CASSRKQGPTYEQYF	TGCGCCAGCAGCCGGAAACAGGGCCCCACCTACGAGCAGTACTTC
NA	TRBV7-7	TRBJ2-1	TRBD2	CASSSGLAGGPMNEQFF	TGTGCCAGCAGCTCAGGACTAGCGGGAGGGCCTATGAATGAGCAGTTCTTC
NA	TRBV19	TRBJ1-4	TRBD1	CASNRDRYEKLFF	TGTGCCAGCAACCGGGACAGATATGAAAAACTGTTTTTT
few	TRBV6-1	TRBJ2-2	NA	CASRRREGVGELFF	TGTGCCAGCAGGCGGCGCGAGGGGGTCGGGGAGCTGTTTTTT
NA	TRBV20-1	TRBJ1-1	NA	CSAKRPRGETFF	TGCAGTGCTAAAAGGCCGAGGGGGGAAACTTTCTTT
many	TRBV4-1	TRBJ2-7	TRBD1	CASSQVGQGREQYF	TGCGCCAGCAGCCAAGTGGGACAGGGGAGGGAGCAGTACTTC
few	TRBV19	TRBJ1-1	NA	CASNGVRGTEAFF	TGTGCCAGTAATGGGGTAAGAGGAACTGAAGCTTTCTTT
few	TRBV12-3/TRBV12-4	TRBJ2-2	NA	CASYSSNYKTGELFF	TGTGCCAGCTACTCTAGTAATTATAAGACCGGGGAGCTGTTTTTT
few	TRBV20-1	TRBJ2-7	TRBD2	CSAREGAGGGEQYF	TGCAGTGCTAGAGAGGGAGCGGGAGGAGGGGAGCAGTACTTC
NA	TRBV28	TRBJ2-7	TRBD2	CATLVAGIPYEQYF	TGTGCCACCCTGGTAGCGGGGATACCCTACGAGCAGTACTTC
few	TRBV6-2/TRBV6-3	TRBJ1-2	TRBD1	CASSEKTGDVGYTF	TGTGCCAGCAGTGAAAAGACAGGGGATGTGGGCTACACCTTC
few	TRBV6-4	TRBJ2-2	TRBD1	CASRQQGQATGELFF	TGTGCCAGCAGACAACAGGGACAGGCCACCGGGGAGCTGTTTTTT
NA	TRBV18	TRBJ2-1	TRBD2	CASNQLAGGPREQFF	TGTGCCAGCAACCAACTAGCGGGAGGGCCAAGGGAGCAGTTCTTC
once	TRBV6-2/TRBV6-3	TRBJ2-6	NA	CASSYSGLLSSGANVLTF	TGTGCCAGCAGTTACTCAGGTCTACTCAGCTCTGGGGCCAACGTCCTGACTTTC
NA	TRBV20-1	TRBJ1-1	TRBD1	CSARTGGLGTEAFF	TGCAGTGCTAGGACAGGGGGCTTGGGAACTGAAGCTTTCTTT
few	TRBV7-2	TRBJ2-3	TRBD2	CASSLSGTTTDTQYF	TGTGCCAGCAGCCTCTCCGGGACTACCACAGATACGCAGTATTTT
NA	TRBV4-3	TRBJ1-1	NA	CASSQVTRTEAFF	TGCGCCAGCAGCCAGGTCACCAGAACTGAAGCTTTCTTT
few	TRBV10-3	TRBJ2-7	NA	CAAKLVSYEQYF	TGTGCCGCTAAACTCGTCTCCTACGAGCAGTACTTC
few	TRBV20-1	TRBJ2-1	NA	CSATRDLSSYNEQFF	TGCAGTGCCACACGGGACCTGAGCTCCTACAATGAGCAGTTCTTC
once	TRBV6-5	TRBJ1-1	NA	CASSYQGRPNTEAFF	TGTGCCAGCAGTTACCAAGGACGGCCGAACACTGAAGCTTTCTTT